Below are 18 T cell receptor beta chains sequenced from a single sample in a study of beta chain features in type 1 diabetes. Since all of the isolated RNA was reverse transcribed, expressed TCRB transcripts were what got sequenced. Here immunoSEQ multiplex PCR was the method, and the copy in TCRdb shows in-frame clones only, minus some. The sample lists under 950,000 clones, around a sixth seen once, with 0.023% in the top ten. Sequenced sample: naive CD4+ T cells from blood. The receptor source for this set is a woman between 18 and 30 years old in good health.

To note about this clone: Other DNA sequences in this sample translate to the same CDR3. This chain connects TRBV2 to TRBJ2-7; TRBD1 matches at 11 bases. The germline V gene encodes CDR1 SNHLY and CDR2 FYNNEI. V dropped 8 bases and J dropped 4; count of bases not matched to a gene: 1. This CDR3 comprises 12 residues. As DNA, the CDR3 is TGTGCCAGCCGGGACAGGGGGTACGAGCAGTACTTC. This codes for CASRDRGYEQYF.

The chain recombines TRBV5-1 with TRBJ2-1; perhaps D is TRBD1 or TRBD2 (5 bases each). Germline V CDR1 and CDR2: SGHRS, YFSETQ. The CDR3 extends over 13 amino acids. Between the trimmed V and J ends, which lost 1 base and 9 bases, there was a span of 11 bases. The CDR3 coding sequence is TGCGCCAGCAGCTTGAGCCAGGGACGTGAGCAGTTCTTC. Amino acid sequence: CASSLSQGREQFF.

Only a few counts were recorded for this clone. The same CDR3 arises from other DNA sequences in this sample as well. This rearrangement joins TRBV7-3 to TRBJ1-1; D gene unclear. CDR1 and CDR2 (germline): SGHTA, FQGTGA. V was shortened by 5 bases and J by 0 bases, with 10 bases between the two germline ends. CDR3 length: 14 amino acids. The DNA of the CDR3 is TGTGCCAGCAGCCCCCAAGGAATGAACACTGAAGCTTTCTTT. Translating gives CASSPQGMNTEAFF.

This clone showed up just a few times. V usage is TRBV28 and J usage is TRBJ1-1; the D gene is possibly TRBD1 (6 bases). This CDR3 has 13 residues. Trimming removed 7 bases at V and 1 base at J, with 10 bases between. Per germline, CDR1 MDHEN and CDR2 SYDVKM. The CDR3 is CASNRGRNTEAFF. In DNA form, the CDR3 reads TGTGCCAGCAACCGGGGGCGGAACACTGAAGCTTTCTTT.

The chain is built from TRBV2 and TRBJ2-7; D is ambiguous. V dropped 1 base and J dropped 4 bases, with 8 bases sitting between them. Germline-derived CDR1 and CDR2 are SNHLY and FYNNEI. This CDR3 spans 13 amino acids. CDR3: CASSEDLAYEQYF. The CDR3 DNA follows: TGTGCCAGCAGTGAAGATCTCGCTTACGAGCAGTACTTC.

The J gene is TRBJ2-2, the V gene TRBV5-1, with TRBD2 matching 7 bases. V lost 2 bases to trimming and J lost 4 bases; unmatched junction nucleotides: 2. CDR1 is SGHRS and CDR2 is YFSETQ in the germline V gene. There are 14 residues in the CDR3. The CDR3 DNA is TGCGCCAGCAGCTTAGGGACTACCACCGGGGAGCTGTTTTTT. Translating it yields CASSLGTTTGELFF.

This chain connects TRBV5-6 to TRBJ2-3; TRBD1 or TRBD2 may be the D gene (5 bases each). Trimming cost V 0 bases and J 2 bases, with 10 bases left between them. Per germline, CDR1 SGHDT and CDR2 YYEEEE. This CDR3 has 15 amino acids. CDR3 sequence reads: CASSLELGTTDTQYF. The CDR3 bases are TGTGCCAGCAGCTTGGAACTGGGGACCACAGATACGCAGTATTTT.

This clone was recorded a few times. The rearrangement uses TRBV7-3 and TRBJ2-5, with D unclear. CDR1 is SGHTA, CDR2 FQGTGA, per germline. V lost 3 bases, J lost 2 bases, and 7 bases lay in between. The CDR3 totals 13 residues. The CDR3: CASSLDPQETQYF. The CDR3 DNA sequence: TGTGCCAGCAGCTTGGATCCACAAGAGACCCAGTACTTC.

This clone was detected a few times. The gene calls are TRBV9 and TRBJ2-1; D perhaps matches TRBD2 (6 bases). Germline CDR1 is SGDLS and CDR2 is YYNGEE. The V end was cut by 4 bases, the J end by 5 bases, with 16 bases between. The CDR3 length is 15 residues. CDR3 sequence reads: CASSPRPSANNEQFF. The DNA of the CDR3 is TGTGCCAGCAGCCCAAGGCCTAGCGCAAACAATGAGCAGTTCTTC.

In its sample, this clone was seen a few times. This sequence joins TRBV4-2 and TRBJ1-2; TRBD1 is a possible D gene (5 bases). The germline V and J ends were trimmed by 3 bases and 1 base, with 12 bases remaining between them. Germline CDR1 reads LGHNA; CDR2 reads YNFKEQ. The CDR3 runs to 15 residues. The CDR3 spells CASSHGRQGNYGYTF. The CDR3 DNA is TGTGCCAGCAGCCATGGGCGGCAGGGTAACTATGGCTACACCTTC.

The rearrangement joins TRBV6-1 to TRBJ2-6; the D is unclear. Trimming shortened V by 6 bases and J by 1 base, and 7 bases separated the two germline ends. This CDR3 spans 14 amino acids. Germline CDR1 reads MNHNS; CDR2 reads SASEGT. The CDR3: CASSPSSGANVLTF. CDR3 DNA sequence: TGTGCCAGCAGCCCCTCATCTGGGGCCAACGTCCTGACTTTC.

The chain links TRBV20-1 to TRBJ1-1; D is ambiguous. Germline values: CDR1 DFQATT, CDR2 SNEGSKA (reference sequence). V lost 2 bases to trimming and J lost 6 bases, with 4 bases between them. The length of the CDR3 is 10 residues. CDR3 region: CSARQAEAFF. CDR3 nucleotides: TGCAGTGCTAGACAGGCTGAAGCTTTCTTT.

The chain carries TRBV14 and TRBJ2-7; TRBD1 might be the D (6 bases). Per the germline V gene, CDR1 is SGHDN and CDR2 is FVKESK. The CDR3 contains 18 residues. V lost 4 bases, J lost 2 bases, and 24 bases lay in between. As DNA, the CDR3 is TGTGCCAGCAGCCCCCTGATTCCCCTAGGGACAACCACCTACGAGCAGTACTTC. Protein sequence: CASSPLIPLGTTTYEQYF.

The V gene is TRBV18, the J gene TRBJ2-3, with D unclear. Trimming shortened V by 5 bases and J by 3 bases, and 6 bases separated the two germline ends. Germline values: CDR1 KGHSH, CDR2 LQKENI. The CDR3 consists of 12 residues. The CDR3, as DNA: TGTGCCAGCTCAGAACGTACAGATACGCAGTATTTT. Translating it yields CASSERTDTQYF.

The chain carries TRBV5-1 and TRBJ2-7; D not resolved. Germline V gene data show CDR1 as SGHRS and CDR2 as YFSETQ. Trimming cost V 3 bases and J 1 base, with 20 bases left between them. The CDR3 is made up of 17 amino acids. The DNA of the CDR3 is TGCGCCAGCAGCTCCCGTCCTTCGGCAGAAGAATCCTACGAGCAGTACTTC. It is translated as CASSSRPSAEESYEQYF.

J is TRBJ2-5 and V is TRBV28; D gene ambiguous. CDR3 length: 10 amino acids. Germline CDR1 reads MDHEN; CDR2 reads SYDVKM. V lost 5 bases and J lost 12, with 10 bases in between. CDR3 sequence: CASSPPREYF. CDR3 DNA: TGTGCCAGCAGTCCCCCTCGGGAGTACTTC.

This clone was seen a handful of times. The V gene is TRBV29-1, the J gene TRBJ2-5, with D possibly matching TRBD1 (5 bases). The CDR3 covers 12 residues. The germline V gene encodes CDR1 SQVTM and CDR2 ANQGSEA. V was trimmed by 8 bases and J by 4 bases, leaving 14 bases between them. CDR3 residues: CSIRRGAETQYF. In DNA, the CDR3 is TGCAGCATCAGAAGGGGCGCAGAGACCCAGTACTTC. Supplemented by reference TRBV29-1 and TRBJ2-5, the full variable domain reads SAVISQKPSRDICQRGTSLTIQCQVDSQVTMMFWYRQQPGQSLTLIATANQGSEATYESGFVIDKFPISRPNLTFSTLTVSNMSPEDSSIYLCSIRRGAETQYFGPGTRLLVL.

In this sample, this clone turned up once. The chain employs TRBV28 and TRBJ1-5; D not certain. This CDR3 region has 13 residues. Trimming shortened V by 9 bases and J by 4 bases, and 13 bases separated the two germline ends. CDR1 is MDHEN, CDR2 SYDVKM, per germline. The CDR3 DNA reads as TGTGCCAGTAGCCAGGTCTTTAATCAGCCCCAGCATTTT. It codes for CASSQVFNQPQHF.